These 14 T cell receptor beta chains were sequenced from one sample in a study of T cell changes during pregnancy in multiple sclerosis (dated by TCRdb to between 2019 and 2020). Library prep was done by the immunoSEQ multiplex PCR assay. TCRdb obtained this table from immuneACCESS and retained in-frame rearrangements with V and J assigned. These tables miss some clones; where compared with another copy, unresolved V genes account for less than half of the shortfall, and the remainder is unexplained. In this sample the table shows about 55,000 clones, 90% to 95% of which occur a single time. Clones ranked in the top ten supply around 3.2% of the sample. This material consisted of CD8+ T cells from peripheral blood mononuclear cells, taken in the third trimester of pregnancy. Receptor source: a female donor with multiple sclerosis, enrolled in a pregnancy study.

This chain uses TRBV7-9 with TRBJ1-1; the D is unclear. Germline V gene data show CDR1 as SEHNR and CDR2 as FQNEAQ (reference sequence). The CDR3 has 14 residues. V lost 1 base, J lost 3 bases, and 9 bases lay in between. CDR3: CASSLDPLYTEAFF. In DNA, the CDR3 is TGTGCCAGCAGCTTAGATCCGTTATACACTGAAGCTTTCTTT. Full variable domain (missing parts from reference TRBV7-9 and TRBJ1-1): DTGVSQNPRHKITKRGQNVTFRCDPISEHNRLYWYRQTLGQGPEFLTYFQNEAQLEKSRLLSDRFSAERPKGSFSTLEIQRTEQGDSAMYLCASSLDPLYTEAFFGQGTRLTVV.

This clone was seen once. The chain couples TRBV5-1 to TRBJ2-5, with 7 bases matching TRBD2. The CDR3 extends over 15 amino acids. J lost 2 bases, V lost 3 bases, and 7 bases had no gene match. Germline V gene lookup returns CDR1 SGHRS and CDR2 YFSETQ. For the CDR3, the DNA is TGCGCCAGCAGCTCCCCCCGGGACTATCAAGAGACCCAGTACTTC. It codes for CASSSPRDYQETQYF.

This clone was found a few times. The chain couples TRBV19 to TRBJ2-7; 7 positions match TRBD2. The germline V gene encodes CDR1 LNHDA and CDR2 SQIVND (reference sequence). The V segment lost 4 bases and the J segment 0 bases; nucleotides outside the gene matches: 0. The CDR3 consists of 13 residues. The CDR3 DNA follows: TGTGCCAGTAGTAGCGGGAGCTCCTACGAGCAGTACTTC. This translates into CASSSGSSYEQYF.

V gene TRBV12-5 combines with J gene TRBJ2-7, with D hard to call. The CDR3 runs 16 residues. Trimming removed 5 bases from V and 5 bases from J, with 22 bases in between. Germline values: CDR1 LGHNT, CDR2 FRNRAP. CDR3 DNA sequence: TGTGCTAGTGGTCCTCTGGCAGGCCGTAGGATCCACGAGCAGTACTTC. Protein sequence: CASGPLAGRRIHEQYF.

The V call is TRBV5-1, the J call TRBJ2-2; TRBD2 matches 8 bases. The germline V gene has CDR1 SGHRS and CDR2 YFSETQ. Trimming at V came to 4 bases and at J to 1 base, leaving 12 bases not matched to a gene. The CDR3 spans 18 residues. CDR3 nucleotide sequence: TGCGCCAGCAGCATACATCCCTTTAGCGGGATGAACACCGGGGAGCTGTTTTTT. This encodes CASSIHPFSGMNTGELFF.

The rearrangement links TRBV2 to TRBJ2-5, with D unclear. The germline V and J ends were trimmed by 4 bases and 4 bases, with 13 bases remaining between them. The CDR3 spans 14 residues. In germline, CDR1 is SNHLY, CDR2 FYNNEI. The CDR3 nucleotides read TGTGCCAGCAGTGGTTCGGGTACCGGAGAGACCCAGTACTTC. The encoded protein is CASSGSGTGETQYF.

V usage is TRBV28 and J usage is TRBJ2-7, with D possibly TRBD1 on 6 matching bases. Germline CDR1 and CDR2: MDHEN and SYDVKM. The V end lost 2 bases, the J end lost 6 bases, and 11 bases lay between the germline ends. CDR3 length: 13 residues. CDR3 loop: CASSLRGIGEQYF. CDR3 nucleotides: TGTGCCAGCAGTTTAAGGGGGATCGGCGAGCAGTACTTC.

The rearrangement joins TRBV7-9 to TRBJ2-1; D is possibly TRBD2 (6 bases). The CDR3 is made up of 16 amino acids. The germline V gene encodes CDR1 SEHNR and CDR2 FQNEAQ (reference sequence). The V end was cut by 1 base, the J end by 2 bases, with 12 bases between. The CDR3 is CASSLEVGGAYNEQFF. The CDR3, as DNA: TGTGCCAGCAGCTTAGAAGTGGGAGGTGCCTACAATGAGCAGTTCTTC.

The chain recombines TRBV30 with TRBJ2-7, with 7 nucleotides matching TRBD2. The CDR3 has 15 residues. After removal of 1 base from V and 7 bases from J, the junction contained 13 bases not matched to a gene. Germline values: CDR1 GTSNPN, CDR2 SVGIG (reference sequence). In DNA, the CDR3 is TGTGCCTGGAGTGACCGGGGGGAGGGCCTGGGGGAGCAGTACTTC. Translated, it gives CAWSDRGEGLGEQYF.

V usage is TRBV18 and J usage is TRBJ2-7; 10 bases fit TRBD2. Germline V lookup: CDR1 KGHSH, CDR2 LQKENI. Germline trimming cut 2 bases from V and 2 bases from J; bases unmatched to any gene: 3. The CDR3 covers 15 residues. Here the CDR3 reads CASSPGLADTYEQYF. The DNA for the CDR3 is TGTGCCAGCTCACCAGGACTAGCGGACACCTACGAGCAGTACTTC.

J is TRBJ2-1 and V is TRBV18; 12 positions agree with TRBD2. This CDR3 is built from 18 residues. The germline V gene has CDR1 KGHSH and CDR2 LQKENI. After removal of 4 bases from V and 1 base from J, the junction contained 8 bases not matched to a gene. The CDR3 sequence is CASSQTTSGRPSYNEQFF. DNA of the CDR3: TGTGCCAGCTCACAGACGACTAGCGGGAGACCATCCTACAATGAGCAGTTCTTC.

This clone has only one observation. The chain carries TRBV7-9 and TRBJ1-5; D gene unclear. This CDR3 spans 13 amino acids. Germline loops: CDR1 SEHNR, CDR2 FQNEAQ (reference sequence). Trimming cost V 5 bases and J 2 bases, with 7 bases left between them. CDR3 DNA sequence: TGTGCCAGCAGCCCGGCGGGCAATCAGCCCCAGCATTTT. It is translated as CASSPAGNQPQHF.

The genes are TRBV27 and TRBJ2-7; D possibly corresponds to TRBD1 (5 bases). Germline V gene data show CDR1 as MNHEY and CDR2 as SMNVEV (reference sequence). The CDR3 covers 14 residues. With 5 bases removed from V and 2 bases from J, the gap between germline ends came to 13 bases. CDR3 bases: TGTGCCAGCAGTACTATGACAGCTACCTACGAGCAGTACTTC. Amino acids: CASSTMTATYEQYF.

This clone has only one observation. The chain uses TRBV27 and TRBJ1-1, with a weak D call TRBD1 (5 bases). CDR1 is MNHEY and CDR2 is SMNVEV in the germline V gene (reference sequence). Between the trimmed V and J ends, which lost 6 bases and 2 bases, there was a span of 13 bases. This CDR3 has 14 amino acids. The CDR3 here is CASSPDGGNTEAFF. In DNA, the CDR3 is TGTGCCAGCAGCCCCGACGGGGGAAACACTGAAGCTTTCTTT.